The 32 T cell receptor beta chains in this list originate from one sample, sequenced in a study of T cell clones after liver transplantation. This table comes from immunoSEQ multiplex PCR, and its TCRdb copy is limited to in-frame clones, with some not included. The sample gives more than 7,500 clones, over 60% of which show up once; around 18% is in the top ten. Sequenced material: CD8+ T cells from blood, taken before liver transplant. Every receptor here comes from a human donor who received a liver transplant.

The chain recombines TRBV25-1 with TRBJ2-5; a weak D match, TRBD2 (6 bases). Trimming stripped 2 bases from V and 2 bases from J, with 9 bases between. CDR3 length: 14 amino acids. Germline CDR1 and CDR2: MGHDK and SYGVNS. CDR3 sequence: CASSEAGGQETQYF. CDR3 in DNA: TGTGCCAGCAGTGAAGCCGGAGGGCAAGAGACCCAGTACTTC.

In its sample, this clone was seen a few times. The chain uses TRBV7-9 and TRBJ1-3; a weak D match, TRBD1 (6 bases). This CDR3 is built from 16 residues. V lost 5 bases, J lost 9 bases, and 23 bases lay in between. Germline CDR1 is SEHNR and CDR2 is FQNEAQ (reference sequence). DNA for the CDR3: TGTGCCAGCAGCCGAACAGGGCTTTTTAGGAAGTCCACCATATATTTT. Translation: CASSRTGLFRKSTIYF.

This sequence joins TRBV6-5 and TRBJ1-5, with D uncertain. V was trimmed by 5 bases and J by 6 bases, leaving 14 bases between them. The CDR3 runs 14 residues. Per the germline V gene, CDR1 is MNHEY and CDR2 is SVGAGI. CDR3: CASSRNQGSQPQHF. The CDR3 DNA sequence: TGTGCCAGCAGTCGTAACCAAGGTAGTCAGCCCCAGCATTTT.

V usage is TRBV5-8 and J usage is TRBJ2-7; D not certain. CDR3 size: 13 residues. V was shortened by 6 bases and J by 0 bases, with 10 bases between the two germline ends. CDR1 SGHTS and CDR2 YDEGEE come from the germline V gene. CDR3 sequence (DNA): TGTGCCAGCATCCCGGTGGCCTCCTACGAGCAGTACTTC. Protein: CASIPVASYEQYF. The whole variable domain, filled in from reference TRBV5-8 and TRBJ2-7, reads EAGVTQSPTHLIKTRGQQATLRCSPISGHTSVYWYQQALGLGLQFLLWYDEGEERNRGNFPPRFSGRQFPNYSSELNVNALELEDSALYLCASIPVASYEQYFGPGTRLTVT.

This rearrangement joins TRBV6-6 to TRBJ2-1, with 10 bases aligning to TRBD2. Germline V gene data show CDR1 as MNHNY and CDR2 as SVGAGI (reference sequence). The CDR3 sequence is 16 residues long. V trimming: 6 bases; J trimming: 8 bases; junction bases outside the gene matches: 13. Written as DNA, the CDR3 is TGTGCCAGCAGCCCCTCTGGGACTAGCGTTACAGATGAGCAGTTCTTC. As protein: CASSPSGTSVTDEQFF.

V gene TRBV25-1 combines with J gene TRBJ2-7; D is perhaps TRBD1 or TRBD2 (5 bases each). Germline values: CDR1 MGHDK, CDR2 SYGVNS. V gave up 3 bases and J gave up 6 bases, with 12 bases separating them. The length of the CDR3 is 13 residues. The CDR3 loop is CASSDWDPGEQYF. The CDR3 DNA reads as TGTGCCAGCAGTGACTGGGACCCAGGCGAGCAGTACTTC.

This clone showed up just once. The rearrangement uses TRBV4-1 and TRBJ2-7; the D gene is possibly TRBD2 (6 bases). With 0 bases removed from V and 2 bases from J, the gap between germline ends came to 20 bases. The CDR3 contains 18 residues. Germline values: CDR1 MGHRA, CDR2 YSYEKL. This chain's CDR3 is CASSQEGAGGGGAYEQYF. The CDR3 nucleotides read TGCGCCAGCAGCCAAGAAGGGGCTGGGGGTGGCGGGGCCTACGAGCAGTACTTC.

The CDR3 DNA reads as TGTGCCAGCAGCCAAGATGTAGGGCTTTACAATGAGCAGTTCTTC. As protein: CASSQDVGLYNEQFF. This chain links TRBV14 with TRBJ2-1, with D unresolved. Per germline, CDR1 SGHDN and CDR2 FVKESK. V gave up 0 bases and J gave up 4 bases, with 10 bases separating them. This CDR3 is 15 amino acids long.

The chain couples TRBV30 to TRBJ2-1; 10 bases line up with TRBD2. Losses at the gene ends were 1 base for V and 2 bases for J; bases not matched to a gene: 2. CDR1 and CDR2 from the germline V gene are GTSNPN and SVGIG (reference sequence). The CDR3 is 15 residues long. The CDR3 spells CAWSGSGRAYNEQFF. CDR3 nucleotide sequence: TGTGCCTGGAGTGGGAGCGGGAGGGCCTACAATGAGCAGTTCTTC.

The V call is TRBV7-9, the J call TRBJ1-1; no reliable D call. V was pared by 11 bases and J by 4 bases, with 11 bases between. The V gene's germline CDR1 is SEHNR and CDR2 FQNEAQ (reference sequence). This CDR3 contains 11 residues. The CDR3 region is CAGTLGTEAFF. CDR3 coding DNA: TGTGCCGGTACATTGGGCACTGAAGCTTTCTTT.

CDR3 amino acids: CASSPGTGGYNEQFF. The CDR3 DNA follows: TGTGCCAGCAGTCCCGGGACAGGGGGCTACAATGAGCAGTTCTTC. The chain links TRBV7-9 to TRBJ2-1; TRBD1 agrees at 11 bases. After removal of 6 bases from V and 3 bases from J, the junction contained 4 bases not matched to a gene. Germline assignment: CDR1 SEHNR and CDR2 FQNEAQ (reference sequence). The CDR3 length is 15 residues.

This chain links TRBV27 with TRBJ1-6; D call uncertain. V was trimmed by 3 bases and J by 7 bases, leaving 4 bases between them. Germline V gene lookup returns CDR1 MNHEY and CDR2 SMNVEV (reference sequence). The CDR3 totals 12 residues. The CDR3 DNA reads as TGTGCCAGCAGTTTGTACAATTCACCCCTCCACTTT. Protein: CASSLYNSPLHF.

This rearrangement joins TRBV30 to TRBJ2-2, with 7 bases that match TRBD2. The CDR3 is made up of 21 amino acids. CDR1 GTSNPN and CDR2 SVGIG come from the germline V gene (reference sequence). V lost 2 bases, J lost 1 base, and 22 bases stayed unmatched. The CDR3 DNA is TGTGCCTGGAGTCCCCCGGACCGCACCTTAGGACTAGGAGAGAACACCGGGGAGCTGTTTTTT. Its protein is CAWSPPDRTLGLGENTGELFF.

V and J are TRBV27 and TRBJ2-3, with D maybe TRBD2 (5 bases). The CDR3 loop spans 11 amino acids. CDR1 is MNHEY, CDR2 SMNVEV, per germline (reference sequence). V lost 7 bases and J lost 7, with 9 bases in between. CDR3 sequence: CASTEGYTQYF. The CDR3 nucleotides are TGTGCCAGCACCGAGGGATATACGCAGTATTTT.

The J gene is TRBJ2-3, the V gene TRBV5-6; TRBD2 matches 8 bases. Germline V lookup: CDR1 SGHDT, CDR2 YYEEEE. V lost 4 bases, J lost 6 bases, and 10 bases stayed unmatched. The CDR3 has 15 residues. DNA of the CDR3: TGTGCCAGCAGCCTCGGGGGGGACCCTGGGGATACGCAGTATTTT. The encoded protein is CASSLGGDPGDTQYF.

V gene TRBV19 combines with J gene TRBJ2-7; 7 bases map to TRBD2. Germline CDR1 LNHDA, CDR2 SQIVND (reference sequence). The CDR3 extends over 14 amino acids. Trimming took 4 bases from V and 4 from J; bases not matched to a gene: 7. CDR3 DNA: TGTGCCAGTAGTACCTGGGACTATACGTACGAGCAGTACTTC. It specifies CASSTWDYTYEQYF.

The V call is TRBV19, the J call TRBJ2-5; TRBD2 matches 14 bases. V shed 7 bases, J shed 7 bases, and the junction held 2 bases outside the gene matches. This CDR3 contains 13 residues. CDR1 is LNHDA and CDR2 is SQIVND in the germline V gene (reference sequence). CDR3 in amino acids: CASTGTSGGTQYF. In nucleotides, the CDR3 is TGTGCCAGTACTGGGACTAGCGGGGGGACCCAGTACTTC.

The V gene is TRBV9, the J gene TRBJ1-3, with a weak D call TRBD1 (6 bases). CDR3 length equals 15 residues. V was shortened by 2 bases and J by 0 bases, with 9 bases between the two germline ends. Germline V lookup: CDR1 SGDLS, CDR2 YYNGEE. Here the CDR3 reads CASSVDRRSGNTIYF. In DNA, the CDR3 is TGTGCCAGCAGCGTGGACAGACGCTCTGGAAACACCATATATTTT.

This rearrangement joins TRBV7-8 to TRBJ2-1; the match to TRBD2 covers 9 bases. The CDR3 consists of 17 residues. Per germline, CDR1 SGHVS and CDR2 FQNEAQ. The junction had 9 bases not matched to a gene; V was cut back by 3 bases and J by 3 bases. This chain's CDR3 is CASSFQIAGDNYNEQFF. The CDR3 DNA follows: TGTGCCAGCAGCTTCCAAATAGCGGGAGACAACTACAATGAGCAGTTCTTC.

This chain connects TRBV6-6 to TRBJ1-5, with 12 positions matching TRBD1. This CDR3 contains 16 residues. Looked up from germline, CDR1 is MNHNY and CDR2 is SVGAGI (reference sequence). V gave up 5 bases and J gave up 6 bases; unmatched junction bases: 8. Written as DNA, the CDR3 is TGTGCCAGCAGTCCCCCGGGACAGGGGGCAAGTCAGCCCCAGCATTTT. Translation: CASSPPGQGASQPQHF.

V gene TRBV5-8 combines with J gene TRBJ2-1; 13 nucleotides match TRBD2. This CDR3 has 17 amino acids. The V segment lost 7 bases and the J segment 0 bases; nucleotides outside the gene matches: 7. In germline, CDR1 is SGHTS, CDR2 YDEGEE. The CDR3 DNA is TGTGCCAGCGCGGGACTAGCGGGACCGAGCTCCTACAATGAGCAGTTCTTC. Translated: CASAGLAGPSSYNEQFF.

This chain links TRBV4-1 with TRBJ1-1, with 7 bases matching TRBD1. V trimming: 5 bases; J trimming: 0 bases; junction bases outside the gene matches: 3. The CDR3 loop spans 14 amino acids. CDR1 MGHRA and CDR2 YSYEKL come from the germline V gene. The CDR3 protein is CASSTGQMNTEAFF. The CDR3 bases are TGCGCCAGCAGCACGGGACAGATGAACACTGAAGCTTTCTTT.

The chain is built from TRBV6-5 and TRBJ1-1; 7 bases fit TRBD1. V gave up 8 bases and J gave up 6 bases; unmatched junction bases: 9. Germline V lookup: CDR1 MNHEY, CDR2 SVGAGI. The CDR3 extends over 13 amino acids. The CDR3 loop reads CASVAQGIPEAFF. CDR3 bases: TGTGCCAGCGTAGCACAGGGGATACCTGAAGCTTTCTTT.

V and J are TRBV19 and TRBJ2-2; D is uncertain. The CDR3 consists of 10 residues. The germline CDR1 and CDR2 sequences are LNHDA and SQIVND (reference sequence). V lost 10 bases and J 7 bases, leaving 7 bases between the germline ends. The DNA of the CDR3 is TGTGCCACTCGGTTCGGGGAGCTGTTTTTT. Protein: CATRFGELFF. Supplemented by reference TRBV19 and TRBJ2-2, the full variable domain reads DGGITQSPKYLFRKEGQNVTLSCEQNLNHDAMYWYRQDPGQGLRLIYYSQIVNDFQKGDIAEGYSVSREKKESFPLTVTSAQKNPTAFYLCATRFGELFFGEGSRLTVL.

V and J are TRBV6-4 and TRBJ1-5; a possible D gene is TRBD1 (5 bases). Germline CDR1 reads MRHNA; CDR2 reads SNTAGT. Trimming removed 0 bases at V and 9 bases at J, with 12 bases between. CDR3 length equals 14 residues. CDR3 sequence: CASSDSGGIGPQHF. The CDR3 DNA reads as TGTGCCAGCAGTGACTCGGGGGGAATAGGGCCCCAGCATTTT.

The chain uses TRBV7-9 and TRBJ2-7; D possibly corresponds to TRBD1 (5 bases). CDR3 size: 12 residues. V was cut by 5 bases and J by 4 bases, with 9 bases left in between. Germline CDR1 is SEHNR and CDR2 is FQNEAQ (reference sequence). The CDR3 sequence is CASSLGVYEQYF. CDR3 nucleotide sequence: TGTGCCAGCAGCCTAGGGGTTTACGAGCAGTACTTC.

V gene TRBV6-6 combines with J gene TRBJ2-2; D call uncertain. The germline CDR1 and CDR2 sequences are MNHNY and SVGAGI (reference sequence). The V end lost 6 bases, the J end lost 0 bases, and 8 bases lay between the germline ends. The CDR3 is 14 amino acids. CDR3 in DNA: TGTGCCAGCAGGCCCGATACGAACACCGGGGAGCTGTTTTTT. Residues: CASRPDTNTGELFF.

This chain joins TRBV27 and TRBJ2-2; D unclear. CDR3 length: 12 amino acids. Trimming pared 6 bases from V and 6 bases from J, leaving 8 bases between. The germline V gene encodes CDR1 MNHEY and CDR2 SMNVEV (reference sequence). The CDR3 region has the DNA TGTGCCAGCAGGACGTCGGCCGGGGAGCTGTTTTTT. This translates into CASRTSAGELFF.

This clone was counted once. The J gene is TRBJ2-1, the V gene TRBV7-9; D remains ambiguous. Germline lookup yields CDR1 SEHNR and CDR2 FQNEAQ (reference sequence). The CDR3 length is 13 residues. V gave up 3 bases and J gave up 8 bases, with 11 bases separating them. Written as DNA, the CDR3 is TGTGCCAGCAGCTTTAGGGTTTCCGATGAGCAGTTCTTC. It specifies CASSFRVSDEQFF.

This chain joins TRBV4-1 and TRBJ2-3; possible D gene TRBD2, 5 bases. Germline V lookup: CDR1 MGHRA, CDR2 YSYEKL. The CDR3 spans 13 residues. V lost 5 bases, J lost 3 bases, and 9 bases lay in between. Here the CDR3 DNA reads TGCGCCAGCAGCTTTGGACTGACAGATACGCAGTATTTT. Translated, it gives CASSFGLTDTQYF.

V and J are TRBV27 and TRBJ2-7; 9 bases agree with TRBD2. V dropped 0 bases and J dropped 2; count of bases not matched to a gene: 2. Germline CDR1 reads MNHEY; CDR2 reads SMNVEV (reference sequence). CDR3 length: 15 amino acids. The DNA of the CDR3 is TGTGCCAGCAGTTTATCCGCGGGAGGGCCCTACGAGCAGTACTTC. It is translated as CASSLSAGGPYEQYF.

The rearrangement links TRBV27 to TRBJ2-3; the D gene is possibly TRBD1 (5 bases). Germline loops: CDR1 MNHEY, CDR2 SMNVEV (reference sequence). The germline V and J ends were trimmed by 5 bases and 6 bases, with 12 bases remaining between them. This CDR3 comprises 13 residues. This CDR3 is CASSGARWDTQYF. The CDR3 DNA reads as TGTGCCAGCAGTGGGGCCCGGTGGGATACGCAGTATTTT.